This T cell receptor beta chain is drawn from a study of blood T cell dynamics during melanoma immunotherapy. Looking at the study overall: Patients with metastatic melanoma got pembrolizumab or nivolumab-ipilimumab as first-line care.

Trimming took 0 bases from V and 4 from J, leaving 10 bases between them. Germline V gene lookup returns CDR1 SGHRS and CDR2 YFSETQ. CDR3 length: 14 residues. Every bulk PBMC sample received the same 350 ng of DNA. Produced via immunoSEQ multiplex PCR; TCRdb's table is partial and in-frame only. The data hold about 12,000 clones, with over 75% observed a single time. This clone has just one count. The time point: week 3, after first cycle of checkpoint inhibitor. One draw preceded checkpoint blockade; another followed its first cycle at week 3. Response was assessed by RECIST 1.1 at 12 weeks, except a couple of rapid progressors.

The sample in question was blood, obtained from a patient treated with checkpoint blockade. V is TRBV5-1 and J is TRBJ2-5; D is unresolved. The receptor's source is a human donor with melanoma. CDR3 protein: CASSLDGIRETQYF. CDR3 in DNA: TGCGCCAGCAGCTTGGATGGGATTCGAGAGACCCAGTACTTC. The whole variable domain, filled in from reference TRBV5-1 and TRBJ2-5, reads KAGVTQTPRYLIKTRGQQVTLSCSPISGHRSVSWYQQTPGQGLQFLFEYFSETQRNKGNFPGRFSGRQFSNSRSEMNVSTLELGDSALYLCASSLDGIRETQYFGPGTRLLVL.